A single sample gave rise to the 26 T cell receptor beta chains below, sequenced in a study of cytomegalovirus exposure and HLA in healthy donors. Vbeta (60) and Jbeta (13) primers were used in the PCR. Sequenced by immunoSEQ multiplex PCR; TCRdb stores in-frame clones only, minus some. The sample records approximately 190,000 clones, about nine tenths being singletons. Specimen: PBMCs. These receptors were taken from a boy between 2 and 10 years old in good health and CMV-seronegative.

This clone was counted once. The chain uses TRBV5-1 and TRBJ2-6; 7 nucleotides line up with TRBD1. Germline V gene lookup returns CDR1 SGHRS and CDR2 YFSETQ. Unmatched junction bases numbered 6, after V lost 0 bases and J lost 3 bases. This CDR3 has 17 amino acids. As DNA, the CDR3 is TGCGCCAGCAGCTTGGGGGTTACAGGGGATGGGGCCAACGTCCTGACTTTC. Its translation is CASSLGVTGDGANVLTF.

V is TRBV20-1 and J is TRBJ2-4, with D perhaps matching TRBD2 (5 bases). Per germline, CDR1 DFQATT and CDR2 SNEGSKA (reference sequence). Trimming stripped 5 bases from V and 6 bases from J, with 8 bases between. The CDR3 covers 11 residues. This CDR3 is CSALRGNIQYF. CDR3 nucleotides: TGCAGTGCTCTCCGGGGAAACATTCAGTACTTC.

This clone was counted a single time. The chain uses TRBV15 and TRBJ2-2, with D possibly being TRBD2 (5 bases). Deletions cut 3 bases from V and 2 bases from J, with 10 bases between. This CDR3 region has 15 residues. Germline V gene data show CDR1 as LNHNV and CDR2 as YYDKDF (reference sequence). The CDR3 nucleotides are TGTGCCACCAGCAGGGACTTCGGAAACACCGGGGAGCTGTTTTTT. This gives the protein CATSRDFGNTGELFF.

The CDR3 DNA follows: TGTGCCAGCAGCCAGGGAAGTGGAAACACCATATATTTT. It specifies CASSQGSGNTIYF. The chain recombines TRBV5-4 with TRBJ1-3; tentatively, D is TRBD1 (5 bases). From germline, CDR1 is SGHNT and CDR2 YYREEE (reference sequence). V was shortened by 4 bases and J by 3 bases, with 8 bases between the two germline ends. There are 13 residues in the CDR3.

In this sample, this clone turned up once. The V and J genes are TRBV5-6 and TRBJ1-2, with TRBD1 identical over 9 bases. The CDR3 covers 14 residues. CDR1 and CDR2 from the germline V gene are SGHDT and YYEEEE. V lost 4 bases, J lost 8 bases, and 9 bases stayed unmatched. CDR3 sequence: CASSILQGARGYTF. The CDR3 bases are TGTGCCAGCAGCATTCTACAGGGGGCTAGGGGCTACACCTTC.

V gene TRBV7-9 combines with J gene TRBJ2-3, with 10 positions matching TRBD2. This CDR3 spans 17 amino acids. The ends lost 2 bases at V and 5 bases at J; junction bases unmatched: 10. Per germline, CDR1 SEHNR and CDR2 FQNEAQ (reference sequence). The CDR3 bases are TGTGCCAGCAGCTTATCCCGAAGCGGGGGGGCCAGAGATACGCAGTATTTT. It encodes CASSLSRSGGARDTQYF.

The table lists this clone with a count of one. This chain joins TRBV11-2 and TRBJ1-3; D is uncertain. V was pared by 4 bases and J by 4 bases, with 11 bases between. The CDR3 is 14 amino acids. Per the germline V gene, CDR1 is SGHAT and CDR2 is FQNNGV. CDR3 coding DNA: TGTGCCAGCAGCTCCTCCTGGGCGGGAAACACCATATATTTT. Translation: CASSSSWAGNTIYF.

The chain is built from TRBV18 and TRBJ1-2, with TRBD1 matching 9 bases. The V gene's germline CDR1 is KGHSH and CDR2 LQKENI. The CDR3 spans 14 residues. After removal of 1 base from V and 8 bases from J, the junction contained 5 bases not matched to a gene. The CDR3 DNA sequence: TGTGCCAGCTCACCACTACAGGGGGCGGGAGGCTACACCTTC. Translating it yields CASSPLQGAGGYTF.

The rearrangement joins TRBV30 to TRBJ2-3; D is undetermined. In germline, CDR1 is GTSNPN, CDR2 SVGIG (reference sequence). This CDR3 region has 13 residues. The germline V and J ends were trimmed by 0 bases and 5 bases, with 9 bases remaining between them. The CDR3 nucleotides read TGTGCCTGGAGTGTGAGAACCCAAGATACGCAGTATTTT. It specifies CAWSVRTQDTQYF.

J is TRBJ2-1 and V is TRBV25-1; tentatively, D is TRBD1 (6 bases). The CDR3 covers 12 residues. The V gene lost 8 bases and the J gene lost 4 bases, with 9 bases spanning the gap. Germline CDR1 and CDR2: MGHDK and SYGVNS. CDR3 region: CASRGQYNEQFF. DNA for the CDR3: TGTGCCAGCCGAGGACAGTACAATGAGCAGTTCTTC.

The chain joins TRBV28 to TRBJ2-3; tentatively, D is TRBD2 (5 bases). The CDR3 is 15 amino acids. Germline V gene lookup returns CDR1 MDHEN and CDR2 SYDVKM. The V gene lost 5 bases and the J gene lost 6 bases, with 18 bases spanning the gap. CDR3 loop: CASSERAQRPDTQYF. DNA for the CDR3: TGTGCCAGCAGTGAAAGGGCCCAGCGGCCCGATACGCAGTATTTT.

In this sample, this clone turned up a few times. V gene TRBV6-1 combines with J gene TRBJ2-7; D possibly corresponds to TRBD1 (5 bases). With 5 bases removed from V and 5 bases from J, the gap between germline ends came to 10 bases. The germline gives CDR1 MNHNS, CDR2 SASEGT. The CDR3 runs to 12 residues. The CDR3 sequence: CASSFRVHEQYF. The CDR3 DNA sequence: TGTGCCAGCAGTTTCAGGGTCCACGAGCAGTACTTC.

The chain has TRBV6-5 and TRBJ1-2; D ambiguous. The CDR3 is 13 residues long. Trimming left V 4 bases short and J 2 bases short, with 8 bases between. Germline CDR1 MNHEY, CDR2 SVGAGI. The CDR3 spells CASSSHLNYGYTF. For the CDR3, the DNA is TGTGCCAGCAGTTCACACCTCAACTATGGCTACACCTTC.

This clone was seen a handful of times. V is TRBV10-1 and J is TRBJ1-5; D perhaps matches TRBD1 (5 bases). This CDR3 has 14 residues. Per the germline V gene, CDR1 is WNHNN and CDR2 is SYGVQD (reference sequence). Trimming pared 7 bases from V and 0 bases from J, leaving 10 bases between. CDR3 in DNA: TGCGCCAGCAACCAGGGTTATAGCAATCAGCCCCAGCATTTT. Its protein is CASNQGYSNQPQHF.

This clone was seen just once. This rearrangement joins TRBV28 to TRBJ1-1, with unresolved D. V was cut by 5 bases and J by 11 bases, with 12 bases left in between. CDR3 length: 11 residues. Germline loops: CDR1 MDHEN, CDR2 SYDVKM. The CDR3 spells CASSVVSSAFF. The CDR3, as DNA: TGTGCCAGCAGTGTCGTGAGTAGTGCTTTCTTT. Complete variable domain (other parts from reference TRBV28 and TRBJ1-1): DVKVTQSSRYLVKRTGEKVFLECVQDMDHENMFWYRQDPGLGLRLIYFSYDVKMKEKGDIPEGYSVSREKKERFSLILESASTNQTSMYLCASSVVSSAFFGQGTRLTVV.

The V gene is TRBV2, the J gene TRBJ2-1; D is unresolved. The V end was cut by 2 bases, the J end by 4 bases, with 6 bases between. Germline loops: CDR1 SNHLY, CDR2 FYNNEI. The CDR3 is 13 residues long. The CDR3 spells CASSELEYNEQFF. The CDR3 DNA is TGTGCCAGCAGTGAACTGGAGTACAATGAGCAGTTCTTC.

In its sample, this clone was seen once. V and J are TRBV2 and TRBJ1-6; weak D call: TRBD1 (6 bases). V was shortened by 7 bases and J by 6 bases, with 13 bases between the two germline ends. Germline values: CDR1 SNHLY, CDR2 FYNNEI. The CDR3 contains 14 residues. The CDR3 region has the DNA TGTGCCAGCATTGCCGGGACAACTAATTCACCCCTCCACTTT. It is translated as CASIAGTTNSPLHF.

The V gene is TRBV18, the J gene TRBJ2-7; TRBD2 aligns across 7 bases. Germline trimming cut 3 bases from V and 4 bases from J; bases unmatched to any gene: 12. Germline V gene lookup returns CDR1 KGHSH and CDR2 LQKENI. The CDR3 loop spans 16 amino acids. The CDR3 here is CASSPQSGRESYEQYF. The CDR3, as DNA: TGTGCCAGCTCACCCCAATCGGGGCGGGAGAGTTACGAGCAGTACTTC.

V is TRBV5-1 and J is TRBJ2-4; weak D call: TRBD2 (7 bases). The CDR3 extends over 18 amino acids. Trimming shortened V by 0 bases and J by 2 bases, and 18 bases separated the two germline ends. Germline lookup yields CDR1 SGHRS and CDR2 YFSETQ. The CDR3 loop is CASSLGSAEGGSKNIQYF. The CDR3 bases are TGCGCCAGCAGCTTGGGGTCAGCGGAGGGGGGGTCCAAAAACATTCAGTACTTC.

With regard to this clone: Germline is not matched at one junction end, which may reflect a read error. This chain connects TRBV7-9 to TRBJ1-1; the D is unclear. Germline CDR1 and CDR2: SEHNR and FQNEAQ (reference sequence). The CDR3 loop spans 14 amino acids. This CDR3 is CSSSLDTGLPEAFF. For the CDR3, the DNA is TGTTCCAGCAGCTTAGACACGGGATTGCCTGAAGCTTTCTTT.

The chain links TRBV28 to TRBJ2-1; TRBD1 aligns across 7 bases. Germline CDR1 reads MDHEN; CDR2 reads SYDVKM. This CDR3 has 19 amino acids. The trim removed 4 bases at V and 0 bases at J, leaving 15 bases unmatched. The CDR3 DNA reads TGTGCCAGCAGTTCCCCTACCCAGACAGGGTCTTTCTCCTACAATGAGCAGTTCTTC. Translating it yields CASSSPTQTGSFSYNEQFF.

The chain uses TRBV7-8 and TRBJ2-2; TRBD2 agrees at 8 bases. In germline, CDR1 is SGHVS, CDR2 FQNEAQ. The CDR3 extends over 16 amino acids. Germline trimming cut 4 bases from V and 2 bases from J; bases unmatched to any gene: 6. CDR3 residues: CASSYPGTRNTGELFF. Written as DNA, the CDR3 is TGTGCCAGCAGCTACCCCGGGACTAGAAACACCGGGGAGCTGTTTTTT.

In its sample, this clone was seen once. The J gene is TRBJ2-5, the V gene TRBV2, with D perhaps TRBD2 (5 bases). Per germline, CDR1 SNHLY and CDR2 FYNNEI. This CDR3 is 14 amino acids long. Trimming cost V 8 bases and J 11 bases, with 24 bases left between them. CDR3 nucleotides: TGTGCCAGCTCCCCGGTGGGCAAAGAGGGAGAGCAGTACTTC. This encodes CASSPVGKEGEQYF.

V is TRBV28 and J is TRBJ2-7; TRBD1 aligns across 11 bases. This CDR3 has 15 residues. CDR1 MDHEN and CDR2 SYDVKM come from the germline V gene. V dropped 5 bases and J dropped 2; count of bases not matched to a gene: 5. DNA of the CDR3: TGTGCCAGCAGTCCGCCGGGACAGGGGGCCTACGAGCAGTACTTC. The encoded protein is CASSPPGQGAYEQYF.

The V gene is TRBV28, the J gene TRBJ2-3, with 7 nucleotides matching TRBD2. The J segment lost 1 base and the V segment lost 2 bases, leaving 6 bases of the junction unmatched. Germline V CDR1 and CDR2: MDHEN, SYDVKM. This CDR3 has 16 amino acids. In DNA form, the CDR3 reads TGTGCCAGCAGTTTAGTAGCGGGTTCACGCACAGATACGCAGTATTTT. Translation gives CASSLVAGSRTDTQYF.

CDR3 protein: CASNRGGQPQHF. CDR3 DNA sequence: TGTGCCAGCAACAGGGGGGGTCAGCCCCAGCATTTT. The chain carries TRBV2 and TRBJ1-5; 8 nucleotides agree with TRBD1. The V and J ends lost 7 bases and 6 bases, in that order; junction bases with no gene match: 2. CDR3 length: 12 residues. The germline V gene encodes CDR1 SNHLY and CDR2 FYNNEI. The full variable domain, its missing parts supplied by reference TRBV2 and TRBJ1-5, is EPEVTQTPSHQVTQMGQEVILRCVPISNHLYFYWYRQILGQKVEFLVSFYNNEISEKSEIFDDQFSVERPDGSNFTLKIRSTKLEDSAMYFCASNRGGQPQHFGDGTRLSIL.